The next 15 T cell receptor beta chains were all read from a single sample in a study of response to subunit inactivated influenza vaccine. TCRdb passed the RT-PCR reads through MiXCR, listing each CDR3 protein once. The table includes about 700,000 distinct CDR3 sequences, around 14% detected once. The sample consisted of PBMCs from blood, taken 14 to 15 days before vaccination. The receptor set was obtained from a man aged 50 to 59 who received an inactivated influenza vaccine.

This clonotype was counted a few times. The CDR3 sequence: CASSLSGTSNEQFF. The CDR3 DNA reads TGTGCCAGCAGTTTGTCCGGGACAAGCAATGAGCAGTTCTTC. The chain uses TRBV12-3 or TRBV12-4 and TRBJ2-1; D is possibly TRBD1 (6 bases). The CDR3 is 14 amino acids. V was cut by 3 bases and J by 6 bases, with 12 bases left in between.

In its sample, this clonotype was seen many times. CDR3 bases: TGTGCCAGCAGCTTCTTTGGTGGCAGACTGAACACTGAAGCTTTCTTT. This sequence encodes CASSFFGGRLNTEAFF. The V call is TRBV5-5, the J call TRBJ1-1; D gene unclear. The CDR3 is 16 amino acids. Between the trimmed V and J ends, which lost 2 bases and 0 bases, there was a span of 14 bases. Germline V gives CDR1 SGHKS, CDR2 YYEKEE (reference sequence).

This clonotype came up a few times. CDR3 bases: TGTGCCAGCAGCCCAGCGGCGTTTAATCAGCCCCAGCATTTT. This sequence encodes CASSPAAFNQPQHF. This chain joins TRBV7-2 and TRBJ1-5; D is unclear. The germline V gene encodes CDR1 SGHTA and CDR2 FQGNSA. The CDR3 loop spans 14 amino acids. Trimming took 5 bases from V and 4 from J, leaving 12 bases between them.

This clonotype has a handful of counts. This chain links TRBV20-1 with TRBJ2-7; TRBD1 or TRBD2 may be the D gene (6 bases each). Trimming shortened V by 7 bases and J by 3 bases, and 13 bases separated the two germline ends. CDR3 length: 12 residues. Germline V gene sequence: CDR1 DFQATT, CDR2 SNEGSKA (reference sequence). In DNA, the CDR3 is TGCAGTGGTTATCGGGGGCACTACGAGCAGTACTTC. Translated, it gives CSGYRGHYEQYF.

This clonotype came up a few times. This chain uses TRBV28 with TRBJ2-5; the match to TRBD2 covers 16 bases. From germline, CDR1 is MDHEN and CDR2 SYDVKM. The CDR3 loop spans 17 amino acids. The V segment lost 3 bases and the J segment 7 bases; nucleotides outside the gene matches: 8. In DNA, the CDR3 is TGTGCCAGCAGTTTGGGACTAGCGGGAGGGGTCTTTGGGACCCAGTACTTC. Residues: CASSLGLAGGVFGTQYF.

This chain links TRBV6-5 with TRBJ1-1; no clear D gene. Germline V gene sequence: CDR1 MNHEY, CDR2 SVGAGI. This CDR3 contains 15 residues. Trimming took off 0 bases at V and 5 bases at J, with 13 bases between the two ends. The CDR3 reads CASSYSVFSGTEAFF. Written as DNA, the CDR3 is TGTGCCAGCAGTTACTCCGTATTCTCGGGGACTGAAGCTTTCTTT.

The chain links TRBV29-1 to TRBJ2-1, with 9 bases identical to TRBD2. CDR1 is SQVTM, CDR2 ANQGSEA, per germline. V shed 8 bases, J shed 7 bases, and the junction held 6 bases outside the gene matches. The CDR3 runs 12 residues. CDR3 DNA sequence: TGCAGCACCCGGACTAGCGCTAATGAGCAGTTCTTC. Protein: CSTRTSANEQFF.

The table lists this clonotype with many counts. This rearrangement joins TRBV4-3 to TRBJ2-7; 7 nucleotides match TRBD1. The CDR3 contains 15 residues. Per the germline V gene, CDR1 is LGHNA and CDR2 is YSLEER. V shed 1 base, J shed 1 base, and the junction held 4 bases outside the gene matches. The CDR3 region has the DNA TGCGCCAGCAGCCAAGGACAGGGAATATCCTACGAGCAGTACTTC. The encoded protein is CASSQGQGISYEQYF.

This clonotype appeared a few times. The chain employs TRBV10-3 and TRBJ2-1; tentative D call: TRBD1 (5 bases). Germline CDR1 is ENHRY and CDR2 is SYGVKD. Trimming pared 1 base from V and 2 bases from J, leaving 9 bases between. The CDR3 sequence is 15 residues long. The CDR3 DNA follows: TGTGCCATCAGTGAGTTCAGGGCCGCCTACAATGAGCAGTTCTTC. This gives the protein CAISEFRAAYNEQFF.

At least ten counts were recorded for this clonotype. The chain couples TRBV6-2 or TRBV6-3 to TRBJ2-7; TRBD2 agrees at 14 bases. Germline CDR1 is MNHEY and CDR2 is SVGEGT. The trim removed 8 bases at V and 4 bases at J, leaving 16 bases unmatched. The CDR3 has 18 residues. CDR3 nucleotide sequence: TGTGCCAGCGAGAAAGCTGAACCGGGACTAGCGGGAGTATACGAGCAGTACTTC. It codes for CASEKAEPGLAGVYEQYF.

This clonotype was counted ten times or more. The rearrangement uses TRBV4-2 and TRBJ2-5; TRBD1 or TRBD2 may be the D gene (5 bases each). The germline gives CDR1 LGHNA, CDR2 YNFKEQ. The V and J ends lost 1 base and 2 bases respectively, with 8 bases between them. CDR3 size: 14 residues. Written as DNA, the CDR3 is TGTGCCAGCAGCCAAGCGGGGCCGCAAGAGACCCAGTACTTC. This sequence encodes CASSQAGPQETQYF.

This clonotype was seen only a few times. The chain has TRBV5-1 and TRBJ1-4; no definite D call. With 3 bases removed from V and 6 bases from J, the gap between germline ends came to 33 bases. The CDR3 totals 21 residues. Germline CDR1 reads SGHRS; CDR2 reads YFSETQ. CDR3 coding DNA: TGCGCCAGCAGCTACTACTCCTTCAGGTCGATTTTAGGTCGGGATGATGAAAAACTGTTTTTT. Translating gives CASSYYSFRSILGRDDEKLFF.

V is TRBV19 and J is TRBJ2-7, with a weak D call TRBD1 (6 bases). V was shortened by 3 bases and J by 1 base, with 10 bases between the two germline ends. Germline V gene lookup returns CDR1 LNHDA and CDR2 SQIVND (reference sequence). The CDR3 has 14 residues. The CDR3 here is CASSINRASYEQYF. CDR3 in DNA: TGTGCCAGTAGTATTAACAGGGCATCCTACGAGCAGTACTTC.

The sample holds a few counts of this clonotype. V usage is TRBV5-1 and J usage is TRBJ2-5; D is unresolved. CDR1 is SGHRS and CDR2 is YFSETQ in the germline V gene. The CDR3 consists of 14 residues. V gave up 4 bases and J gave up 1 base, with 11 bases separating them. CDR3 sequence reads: CASSDYSVQETQYF. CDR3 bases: TGCGCCAGCAGCGATTACAGTGTCCAAGAGACCCAGTACTTC.

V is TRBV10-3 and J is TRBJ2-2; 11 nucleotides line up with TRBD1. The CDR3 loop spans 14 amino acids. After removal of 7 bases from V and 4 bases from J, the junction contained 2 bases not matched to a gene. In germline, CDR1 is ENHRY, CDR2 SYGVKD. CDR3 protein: CAIKGTGGTGELFF. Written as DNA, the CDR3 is TGTGCCATCAAAGGGACAGGGGGCACCGGGGAGCTGTTTTTT.